This is a list of T cell receptor beta chains from one sample in a study of cytomegalovirus exposure and HLA in healthy donors. This table comes from immunoSEQ multiplex PCR, and its TCRdb copy is limited to in-frame clones, with some not included. The table lists around 110,000 clones, about two thirds of them singletons. Sample: PBMCs. The source of these receptors is a boy aged 5-17 years in good health and CMV-seronegative. Each CDR3 is given with its conserved first and last residue. A D gene is named only where the DNA matches it firmly. Some rows have no size entry. The others give once, few or many, or a class for an expanded clone.

abundance	d_gene	v_gene	j_gene	len	CDR3aa	CDR3nt
few	TRBD1	TRBV9	TRBJ2-3	16	CASSAPTGAQTDTQYF	TGTGCCAGCAGCGCTCCGACAGGGGCACAGACAGATACGCAGTATTTT
-	-	TRBV10-3	TRBJ2-1	15	CAQSSGFSAYNEQFF	TGTGCCCAATCCAGTGGGTTCAGCGCCTACAATGAGCAGTTCTTC
-	TRBD2	TRBV7-2	TRBJ2-3	14	CASSGREGTDTQYF	TGTGCCAGCAGCGGGAGGGAGGGCACAGATACGCAGTATTTT
-	-	TRBV7-5	TRBJ1-2	13	CVRSLVTVYGYTF	TGTGTCAGAAGCTTAGTCACGGTCTATGGCTACACCTTC
-	TRBD2	TRBV6-4	TRBJ2-3	15	CASSWTSGGADTQYF	TGTGCCAGCAGTTGGACTAGCGGGGGGGCAGATACGCAGTATTTT
few	TRBD2	TRBV5-1	TRBJ2-1	16	CASSLELAGGSNEQFF	TGCGCCAGCAGCTTGGAACTAGCGGGGGGGTCAAATGAGCAGTTCTTC
once	-	TRBV27	TRBJ1-6	13	CASTGGINSPLHF	TGTGCCAGCACCGGGGGAATCAATTCACCCCTCCACTTT
few	-	TRBV19	TRBJ1-2	14	CASTRQPRGYGYTF	TGTGCCAGTACCCGGCAGCCCAGGGGATATGGCTACACCTTC
-	-	TRBV30	TRBJ2-5	13	CAWSVGLQETQYF	TGTGCCTGGAGTGTAGGACTTCAAGAGACCCAGTACTTC
-	-	TRBV27	TRBJ2-1	16	CASSLSLASVINEQFF	TGTGCCAGCAGTTTATCGTTGGCTAGCGTTATCAATGAGCAGTTCTTC
once	-	TRBV21-1	TRBJ2-5	14	CASSPSRGQETQYF	TGTGCCAGCAGCCCAAGCAGGGGCCAAGAGACCCAGTACTTC
-	-	TRBV5-4	TRBJ2-7	16	CASSPLLGTPNYEQYF	TGTGCCAGCAGCCCCCTCCTGGGGACACCGAATTACGAGCAGTACTTC
-	TRBD1	TRBV25-1	TRBJ2-1	13	CASSESRQGEQFF	TGTGCCAGCAGTGAATCCCGACAGGGTGAGCAGTTCTTC
-	TRBD1	TRBV5-6	TRBJ1-2	16	CASSSVTGQGGYGYTF	TGTGCCAGCAGCTCGGTGACCGGACAGGGAGGCTATGGCTACACCTTC
-	TRBD1	TRBV2	TRBJ1-2	14	CASSETGGSYGYTF	TGTGCCAGCAGTGAGACAGGGGGCTCTTATGGCTACACCTTC
once	TRBD2	TRBV7-9	TRBJ2-7	16	CASSLISGSRSYEQYF	TGTGCCAGCAGCTTAATCAGCGGGAGTAGATCCTACGAGCAGTACTTC
-	-	TRBV6-6	TRBJ1-2	14	CASSLPDSAYGYTF	TGTGCCAGCAGTCTTCCGGACAGTGCCTATGGCTACACCTTC
few	-	TRBV25-1	TRBJ2-5	11	CASSDSRTQYF	TGTGCCAGCAGTGATTCTCGGACCCAGTACTTC
-	TRBD1	TRBV5-8	TRBJ1-4	16	CASSSGGAMANEKLFF	TGTGCCAGCAGCTCAGGGGGCGCGATGGCTAATGAAAAACTGTTTTTT
few	-	TRBV28	TRBJ1-5	16	CASSDFGGASNQPQHF	TGTGCCAGCAGCGATTTTGGGGGGGCTAGCAATCAGCCCCAGCATTTT
-	TRBD1	TRBV29-1	TRBJ1-2	14	CSVSRDRKNYGYTF	TGCAGCGTTTCCCGGGACAGGAAAAACTATGGCTACACCTTC
few	TRBD2	TRBV30	TRBJ2-7	16	CAWTVATSGISVEQYF	TGTGCCTGGACGGTCGCGACTAGCGGGATTTCGGTAGAGCAGTACTTC